This T cell receptor beta chain was identified in a study of control samples from healthy donors and cancer patients. V trimming: 4 bases; J trimming: 2 bases; junction bases outside the gene matches: 6. The germline V gene encodes CDR1 SGHRS and CDR2 YFSETQ. The CDR3 totals 16 residues. Clones were sequenced by immunoSEQ multiplex PCR, and TCRdb holds only the in-frame ones, with some missing. The sample includes about 39,000 clones, 80% to 90% of them seen just once. V usage is TRBV5-1 and J usage is TRBJ1-1, with 12 nucleotides matching TRBD1. This TCR was recovered from a woman aged 55-70 years with lung cancer. The sample comprised PBMCs. Here the CDR3 reads CASSPGTGGVNTEAFF. The CDR3 bases are TGCGCCAGCAGCCCCGGGACAGGGGGCGTAAACACTGAAGCTTTCTTT.